This T cell receptor (beta chain) is drawn from a study of T cells in localized non-small cell lung cancer. From germline, CDR1 is GTSNPN and CDR2 SVGIG (reference sequence). CDR3 length: 15 residues. V dropped 0 bases and J dropped 1 base, with 11 bases sitting between them. Sequencing was performed with immunoSEQ multiplex PCR; in TCRdb, only in-frame clones are kept and a portion is missing. Among around 1,000 clones listed, less than 25% were seen once. Sequences were derived from lung tumor tissue, sampled before any cancer treatment. The J gene is TRBJ2-3, the V gene TRBV30; TRBD2 is a possible D gene (5 bases). This clonotype was sampled from a woman between 40 and 69 years old with stage I squamous cell lung carcinoma. The CDR3 nucleotides read TGTGCCTGGAGTGTACTAATTAGCGGCACAGATACGCAGTATTTT. It codes for CAWSVLISGTDTQYF.